The clone carrying this T cell receptor beta chain turned up a few times. This entry comes from a study of shared T cell receptors in the human thymus. Here immunoSEQ multiplex PCR was the method, and the copy in TCRdb shows in-frame clones only, minus some. The data contain roughly 500,000 clones, 78% of them singletons. The CDR3 has 15 amino acids. With V trimmed by 3 bases and J by 5 bases, 7 bases remained unmatched. The germline gives CDR1 MNHNS, CDR2 SASEGT. The sample also formed part of further work on human thymus T cells. Turning to that study: Immunologically healthy infants in Finland undergoing congenital heart defect surgery were the donors. Resections from corrective heart surgery supplied the thymus tissue. There appeared to be biased usage of V and J genes in thymic and blood repertoires. Related work found strong thymic repertoire overlap between unrelated individuals.

V gene TRBV6-1 combines with J gene TRBJ2-5; 9 nucleotides agree with TRBD2. The source material was thymocytes. This TCR was recovered from a boy in the first two years of life with a congenital heart defect. The CDR3 DNA is TGTGCCAGCAGTGAGTTGCGGGAGGGCCACGAGACCCAGTACTTC. It translates to CASSELREGHETQYF.